This T cell receptor (beta chain) is from a study of blood T cell repertoires in COVID-19. Overall study: COVID-19 samples collected from the United States, Italy and Spain covered acute and convalescent phases. In each case, the material was cDNA or gDNA derived from T cells, B-cell-depleted T cells, or PBMCs.

In the authors' methods: Amplifying reference gene primers gave estimates of nucleated cell counts. Some clones are missing from TCRdb's copy, which holds only in-frame ones; the method was immunoSEQ multiplex PCR. Clone size and the V and J calls come from that table; the DNA yielded D and trimming. The sample consists of some 110,000 clones, about 85% of them appearing once. Germline CDR1 reads LGHNA; CDR2 reads YSLEER. The CDR3 spans 13 residues. The V gene lost 0 bases and the J gene lost 10 bases, with 12 bases spanning the gap. Patients at the Seattle site were enrolled during active infection and followed longitudinally.

Sequences were obtained from peripheral blood. The chain uses TRBV4-3 and TRBJ1-1; D possibly corresponds to TRBD1 (6 bases). The source is an elderly woman with COVID-19, enrolled during active disease. The CDR3: CASSQDQGWVAFF. CDR3 DNA: TGCGCCAGCAGCCAAGATCAGGGGTGGGTAGCTTTCTTT.